These 18 T cell receptor beta chains share one sample of origin, sequenced in a study of glioma-infiltrating T cells. The iRepertoire nested amplicon-rescue multiplex PCR amplified TCR alpha and beta CDR3s from RNA. One entry per CDR3 protein, called by TCRdb with MiXCR from the multiplex PCR reads. The repertoire consists of about 130,000 distinct CDR3 sequences, with around a quarter occurring once and the leading ten covering around 28%. The sequencing input was glioma tissue, nonneoplastic brain tissue, or PBMCs (not recorded which). The receptor source for this set is a human donor with low-grade glioma or glioblastoma, undergoing nonglioma brain surgery, or in good health (not recorded which).

The V call is TRBV7-9, the J call TRBJ1-6; the D is unclear. This CDR3 comprises 14 residues. CDR1 is SEHNR and CDR2 is FQNEAQ in the germline V gene (reference sequence). The V end lost 1 base, the J end lost 6 bases, and 7 bases lay between the germline ends. This CDR3 is CASSLGKLNSPLHF. For the CDR3, the DNA is TGTGCCAGCAGCTTAGGCAAGCTTAATTCACCCCTCCACTTT.

This clonotype was detected a few times. The chain uses TRBV12-3 or TRBV12-4 and TRBJ2-6, with D uncertain. V lost 5 bases to trimming and J lost 0 bases, with 11 bases between them. The CDR3 sequence is 16 residues long. The CDR3 DNA reads TGTGCCAGCAGTCCAGACGTCACCTCTGGGGCCAACGTCCTGACTTTC. This codes for CASSPDVTSGANVLTF.

There are a few counts of this clonotype. The chain joins TRBV12-3 or TRBV12-4 to TRBJ2-3, with unresolved D. Trimming cost V 4 bases and J 2 bases, with 7 bases left between them. The length of the CDR3 is 13 residues. As DNA, the CDR3 is TGTGCCAGCAGTTCCAGTCCCACAGATACGCAGTATTTT. Translating it yields CASSSSPTDTQYF.

This clonotype was seen only a few times. The genes are TRBV7-9 and TRBJ1-1; 7 nucleotides line up with TRBD1. The germline V gene encodes CDR1 SEHNR and CDR2 FQNEAQ (reference sequence). The J segment lost 2 bases and the V segment lost 1 base, leaving 4 bases of the junction unmatched. CDR3 length: 15 residues. CDR3 protein: CASSLETGRNTEAFF. CDR3 nucleotides: TGTGCCAGCAGCTTAGAGACAGGGCGCAACACTGAAGCTTTCTTT.

The V gene is TRBV6-5, the J gene TRBJ2-5, with D possibly matching TRBD1 (6 bases). This CDR3 spans 14 amino acids. Germline V CDR1 and CDR2: MNHEY, SVGAGI. V gave up 6 bases and J gave up 5 bases, with 16 bases separating them. The CDR3 region is CASSGGQPGETQYF. DNA for the CDR3: TGTGCCAGCAGCGGCGGACAGCCTGGGGAGACCCAGTACTTC.

The J gene is TRBJ2-5, the V gene TRBV20-1; D possibly corresponds to TRBD2 (5 bases). The CDR3 contains 12 residues. CDR1 is DFQATT, CDR2 SNEGSKA, per germline (reference sequence). V was cut by 3 bases and J by 0 bases, with 5 bases left in between. This chain's CDR3 is CSASGNQETQYF. Written as DNA, the CDR3 is TGCAGTGCTAGCGGGAACCAAGAGACCCAGTACTTC.

This clonotype was counted ten times or more. The chain recombines TRBV27 with TRBJ1-5, with D perhaps matching TRBD1 (6 bases). V was cut by 6 bases and J by 0 bases, with 15 bases left in between. CDR1 is MNHEY and CDR2 is SMNVEV in the germline V gene (reference sequence). This CDR3 has 16 residues. DNA for the CDR3: TGTGCCAGCAGCTTTGACAGGTCTTATAGCAATCAGCCCCAGCATTTT. As protein: CASSFDRSYSNQPQHF.

V and J are TRBV30 and TRBJ1-2; the D gene is possibly TRBD1 (5 bases). The length of the CDR3 is 18 residues. Trimming removed 0 bases at V and 0 bases at J, with 20 bases between. The V gene's germline CDR1 is GTSNPN and CDR2 SVGIG (reference sequence). The CDR3 nucleotides read TGTGCCTGGAGTGTACGGGGACCCTTTGGGGGATCTAACTATGGCTACACCTTC. Its protein product is CAWSVRGPFGGSNYGYTF.

Concerning this clonotype itself: This is likely a read error, given that the CDR3 carries no conserved phenylalanine or tryptophan at its end. The chain is built from TRBV20-1 and TRBJ2-5, with unresolved D. This CDR3 has 13 amino acids. Trimming cost V 0 bases and J 3 bases, with 8 bases left between them. In germline, CDR1 is DFQATT, CDR2 SNEGSKA (reference sequence). The CDR3 bases are TGCAGTGCTAGAGATTTGCAAGAAGAGACCCAGTACTTA. The encoded protein is CSARDLQEETQYL.

This clonotype occurred a few times. This chain uses TRBV27 with TRBJ2-7; no definite D call. CDR3 size: 13 residues. Germline V lookup: CDR1 MNHEY, CDR2 SMNVEV (reference sequence). Trimming cost V 2 bases and J 2 bases, with 7 bases left between them. The CDR3 bases are TGTGCCAGCAGTTTAATAAGCCCCTACGAGCAGTACGTC. It codes for CASSLISPYEQYV.

The rearrangement uses TRBV7-2 and TRBJ1-2, with D unclear. Trimming removed 3 bases at V and 8 bases at J, with 10 bases between. CDR1 SGHTA and CDR2 FQGNSA come from the germline V gene. This CDR3 is built from 12 residues. The CDR3 loop reads CASSFGSRGYTF. The CDR3 nucleotides are TGTGCCAGCAGCTTTGGTAGCCGCGGCTACACCTTC.

This chain joins TRBV15 and TRBJ2-3; D could derive from TRBD1 or TRBD2 (6 bases each). V dropped 3 bases and J dropped 3 bases, with 19 bases sitting between them. This CDR3 region has 17 residues. Germline lookup yields CDR1 LNHNV and CDR2 YYDKDF (reference sequence). The CDR3 reads CATSSTSRGPGTDTQYF. The CDR3 bases are TGTGCCACCAGCAGCACCTCCCGGGGGCCGGGGACAGATACGCAGTATTTT.

For this clonotype: This may come from a read error, since a much larger clone is one base off. The chain employs TRBV20-1 and TRBJ2-1; D possibly corresponds to TRBD2 (5 bases). The CDR3 extends over 14 amino acids. Trimming pared 1 base from V and 4 bases from J, leaving 11 bases between. Per germline, CDR1 DFQATT and CDR2 SNEGSKA (reference sequence). The CDR3 DNA reads TGCAGTGCTAGAGCGCTATCGGGGTACAATGAGCAGTTCTTC. This codes for CSARALSGYNEQFF.

J is TRBJ2-2 and V is TRBV20-1; D is possibly TRBD1 (5 bases). V lost 2 bases to trimming and J lost 4 bases, with 17 bases between them. The CDR3 extends over 16 amino acids. CDR1 DFQATT and CDR2 SNEGSKA come from the germline V gene (reference sequence). In nucleotides, the CDR3 is TGCAGTGCTAGACCGAGACAGAAAAGTGCCACCGGGGAGCTGTTTTTT. Translating gives CSARPRQKSATGELFF.

V gene TRBV11-1 combines with J gene TRBJ2-7; tentative D call: TRBD1 (6 bases). Trimming stripped 5 bases from V and 2 bases from J, with 13 bases between. The germline V gene has CDR1 SGHAT and CDR2 FQDESV (reference sequence). This CDR3 has 14 amino acids. In nucleotides, the CDR3 is TGTGCCAGCAGCCCCCCAGACAGGCCCTACGAGCAGTACGTC. Protein: CASSPPDRPYEQYV.

The sample holds many counts of this clonotype. The chain carries TRBV20-1 and TRBJ1-1; tentatively, D is TRBD1 (5 bases). Trimming pared 1 base from V and 4 bases from J, leaving 10 bases between. The CDR3 is made up of 13 amino acids. Germline lookup yields CDR1 DFQATT and CDR2 SNEGSKA (reference sequence). The CDR3 loop is CSARGGRGTEAFF. DNA for the CDR3: TGCAGTGCTAGAGGGGGCCGGGGCACTGAAGCTTTCTTT.

This clonotype was recorded once. V and J are TRBV5-1 and TRBJ1-2; 7 nucleotides match TRBD1. From germline, CDR1 is SGHRS and CDR2 YFSETQ. Trimming removed 3 bases from V and 6 bases from J; junction bases left unmatched: 8. This CDR3 spans 14 amino acids. CDR3 residues: CASSSRGSSNGYTF. The CDR3 DNA reads TGCGCCAGCAGCTCCAGGGGGAGTAGCAATGGCTACACCTTC.

The chain uses TRBV29-1 and TRBJ1-1, with a weak D call TRBD1 (5 bases). This CDR3 region has 14 residues. CDR1 SQVTM and CDR2 ANQGSEA come from the germline V gene. The V end lost 6 bases, the J end lost 1 base, and 15 bases lay between the germline ends. CDR3 nucleotides: TGCAGCGTCGTGGGGAAGGGGAAGAACACTGAAGCTTTCTTT. Amino acid sequence: CSVVGKGKNTEAFF.